This T cell receptor beta chain was recorded in a study of blood T cell repertoires in COVID-19. Study in general: Both acute and convalescent COVID-19 samples were obtained from the United States, Italy and Spain. PBMCs, B-cell-depleted T cells, or T cells were the source of the cDNA or gDNA that made up the material.

Under the authors' procedure: Quantification of nucleated cells was approximated via reference gene primer amplification. Assay: immunoSEQ multiplex PCR; the TCRdb copy retains only in-frame clones and omits some. V, J and clone size are those of that table, while D and trimming were read from the DNA. The sample lists roughly 280,000 clones, 86% occurring once. The CDR3 totals 11 residues. Trimming removed 4 bases from V and 7 bases from J, with 7 bases in between. The germline CDR1 and CDR2 sequences are MNHEY and SVGAGI. The source material was peripheral blood. This rearrangement joins TRBV6-5 to TRBJ1-1, with D uncertain. The clonotype was recovered from a man between 40 and 49 years old with active or convalescent COVID-19. CDR3 residues: CASSFSGEAFF. CDR3 coding DNA: TGTGCCAGCAGTTTCAGTGGTGAAGCTTTCTTT.